These 6 T cell receptor beta chains originate from one sample sequenced in a study of T cell changes during pregnancy in multiple sclerosis. Repertoires were generated with immunoSEQ multiplex PCR, while TCRdb's copy carries only in-frame clones and drops some. The repertoire holds about 70,000 clones, with 92% as singletons. This specimen consisted of peripheral blood, obtained after pregnancy. The origin of the receptors is a female donor with multiple sclerosis, enrolled in a pregnancy study.

The rearrangement links TRBV30 to TRBJ1-5; D may be TRBD1 (6 bases). Germline CDR1 GTSNPN, CDR2 SVGIG (reference sequence). V lost 3 bases and J 1 base, leaving 7 bases between the germline ends. The CDR3 is 13 amino acids. The DNA for the CDR3 is TGTGCCTGGAGAGGACAGAGCAATCAGCCCCAGCATTTT. Translating it yields CAWRGQSNQPQHF.

This rearrangement joins TRBV28 to TRBJ2-5; 10 bases match TRBD2. CDR3 length equals 16 residues. V shed 6 bases and J 7 bases; nucleotides not matched to a gene: 14. CDR1 and CDR2 (germline): MDHEN, SYDVKM. CDR3 nucleotides: TGTGCCAGCAGCCCGCCAGCGGGAGGGCGCGGGGGGACCCAGTACTTC. Its translation is CASSPPAGGRGGTQYF.

This clone was observed once. This chain joins TRBV7-2 and TRBJ2-3; 8 positions match TRBD2. V was clipped by 3 bases and J by 1 base; unmatched bases: 3. Germline V gives CDR1 SGHTA, CDR2 FQGNSA. CDR3 length: 15 amino acids. This CDR3 reads CASSFPTSGTDTQYF. In DNA form, the CDR3 reads TGTGCCAGCAGCTTTCCGACTAGCGGCACAGATACGCAGTATTTT.

The rearrangement joins TRBV19 to TRBJ1-3, with D possibly TRBD1 on 5 matching bases. Germline loops: CDR1 LNHDA, CDR2 SQIVND (reference sequence). Trimming shortened V by 7 bases and J by 0 bases, and 13 bases separated the two germline ends. The CDR3 totals 15 residues. The CDR3 region has the DNA TGTGCCAGTACCCTCGGACACCGCTCTGGAAACACCATATATTTT. It specifies CASTLGHRSGNTIYF.

The J gene is TRBJ1-2, the V gene TRBV7-9; the match to TRBD1 covers 7 bases. Germline CDR1 is SEHNR and CDR2 is FQNEAQ (reference sequence). This CDR3 has 15 residues. V was clipped by 4 bases and J by 4 bases; unmatched bases: 9. The CDR3 protein is CASSSPGTELYGYTF. The DNA for the CDR3 is TGTGCCAGCAGCTCCCCCGGGACAGAGCTCTATGGCTACACCTTC.

The chain has TRBV7-2 and TRBJ1-2; D ambiguous. Trimming took off 5 bases at V and 6 bases at J, with 7 bases between the two ends. Germline V gene sequence: CDR1 SGHTA, CDR2 FQGNSA. This CDR3 has 11 residues. CDR3 nucleotide sequence: TGTGCCAGCAGCCCCCGTCATGGCTACACCTTC. Translating gives CASSPRHGYTF.